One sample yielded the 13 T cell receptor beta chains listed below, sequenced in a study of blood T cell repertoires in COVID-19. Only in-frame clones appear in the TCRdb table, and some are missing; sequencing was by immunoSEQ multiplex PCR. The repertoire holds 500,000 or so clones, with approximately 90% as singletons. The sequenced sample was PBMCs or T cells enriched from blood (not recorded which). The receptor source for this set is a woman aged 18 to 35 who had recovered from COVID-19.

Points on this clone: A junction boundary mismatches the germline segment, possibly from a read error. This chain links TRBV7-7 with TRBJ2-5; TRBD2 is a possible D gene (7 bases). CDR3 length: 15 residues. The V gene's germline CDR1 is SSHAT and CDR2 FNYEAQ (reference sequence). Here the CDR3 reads CASSFGGARSGAQYF. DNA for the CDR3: TGTGCTAGCAGCTTTGGGGGGGCCCGGTCGGGGGCCCAGTACTTC.

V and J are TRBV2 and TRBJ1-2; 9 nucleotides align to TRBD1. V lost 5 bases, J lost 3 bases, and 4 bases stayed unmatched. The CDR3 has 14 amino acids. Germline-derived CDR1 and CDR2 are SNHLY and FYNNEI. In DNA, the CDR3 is TGTGCCAGCAGTTCGGACAGGGGAGACTATGGCTACACCTTC. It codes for CASSSDRGDYGYTF.

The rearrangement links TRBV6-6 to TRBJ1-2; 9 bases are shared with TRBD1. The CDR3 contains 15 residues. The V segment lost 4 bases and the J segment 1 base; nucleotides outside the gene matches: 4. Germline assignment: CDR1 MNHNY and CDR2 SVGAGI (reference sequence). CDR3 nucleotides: TGTGCCAGCAGTTCCGGGACAGGGATTAACTATGGCTACACCTTC. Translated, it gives CASSSGTGINYGYTF.

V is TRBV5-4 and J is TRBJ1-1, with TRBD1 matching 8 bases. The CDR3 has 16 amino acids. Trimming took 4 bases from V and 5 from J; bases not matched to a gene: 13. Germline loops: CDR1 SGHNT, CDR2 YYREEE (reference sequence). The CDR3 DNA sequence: TGTGCCAGCAGCGACCCCCGACAGGGGAGCGGGACTGAAGCTTTCTTT. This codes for CASSDPRQGSGTEAFF.

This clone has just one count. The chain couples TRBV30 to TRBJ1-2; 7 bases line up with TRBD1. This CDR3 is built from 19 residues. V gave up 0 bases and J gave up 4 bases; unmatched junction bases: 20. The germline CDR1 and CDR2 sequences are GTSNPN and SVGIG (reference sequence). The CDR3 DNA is TGTGCCTGGAGTGTTACCTTGGGCAGGGGGGCAGGGCTACGCTATGGCTACACCTTC. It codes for CAWSVTLGRGAGLRYGYTF.

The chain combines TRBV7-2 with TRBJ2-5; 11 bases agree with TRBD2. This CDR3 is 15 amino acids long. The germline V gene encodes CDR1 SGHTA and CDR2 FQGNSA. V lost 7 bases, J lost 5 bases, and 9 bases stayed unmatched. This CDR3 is CASTVAGGRVETQYF. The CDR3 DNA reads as TGTGCCAGCACCGTAGCGGGGGGGAGGGTGGAGACCCAGTACTTC.

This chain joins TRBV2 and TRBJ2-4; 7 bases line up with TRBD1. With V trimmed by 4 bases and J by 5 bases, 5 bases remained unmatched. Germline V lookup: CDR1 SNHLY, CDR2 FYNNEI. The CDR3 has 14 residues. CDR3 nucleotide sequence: TGTGCCAGCAGTGTACAGGGGAGTCAAAACATTCAGTACTTC. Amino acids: CASSVQGSQNIQYF.

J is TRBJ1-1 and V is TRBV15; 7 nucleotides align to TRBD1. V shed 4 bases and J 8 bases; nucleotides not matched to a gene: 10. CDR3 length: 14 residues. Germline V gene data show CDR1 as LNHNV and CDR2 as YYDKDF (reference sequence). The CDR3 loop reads CATSTQGNRGEAFF. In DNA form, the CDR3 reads TGTGCCACCAGCACCCAAGGGAACAGGGGAGAAGCTTTCTTT.

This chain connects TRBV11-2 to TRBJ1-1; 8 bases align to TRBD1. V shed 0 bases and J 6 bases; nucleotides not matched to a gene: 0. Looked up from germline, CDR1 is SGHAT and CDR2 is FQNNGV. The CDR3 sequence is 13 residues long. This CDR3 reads CASSLDRGPEAFF. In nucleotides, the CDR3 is TGTGCCAGCAGCTTAGACAGGGGGCCTGAAGCTTTCTTT. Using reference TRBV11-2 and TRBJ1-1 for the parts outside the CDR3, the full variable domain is EAGVAQSPRYKIIEKRQSVAFWCNPISGHATLYWYQQILGQGPKLLIQFQNNGVVDDSQLPKDRFSAERLKGVDSTLKIQPAKLEDSAVYLCASSLDRGPEAFFGQGTRLTVV.

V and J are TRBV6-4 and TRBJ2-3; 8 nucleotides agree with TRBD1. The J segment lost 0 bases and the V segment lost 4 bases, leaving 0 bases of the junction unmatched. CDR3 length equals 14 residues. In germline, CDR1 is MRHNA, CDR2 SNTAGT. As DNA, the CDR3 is TGTGCCAGCAGTGGGACAGGGAGCACAGATACGCAGTATTTT. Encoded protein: CASSGTGSTDTQYF.

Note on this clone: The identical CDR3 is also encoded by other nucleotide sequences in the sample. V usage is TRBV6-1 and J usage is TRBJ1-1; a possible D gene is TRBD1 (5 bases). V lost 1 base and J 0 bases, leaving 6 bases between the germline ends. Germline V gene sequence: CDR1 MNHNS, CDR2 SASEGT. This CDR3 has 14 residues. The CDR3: CASSEGQLNTEAFF. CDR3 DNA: TGTGCCAGCAGTGAAGGACAGCTGAACACTGAAGCTTTCTTT.

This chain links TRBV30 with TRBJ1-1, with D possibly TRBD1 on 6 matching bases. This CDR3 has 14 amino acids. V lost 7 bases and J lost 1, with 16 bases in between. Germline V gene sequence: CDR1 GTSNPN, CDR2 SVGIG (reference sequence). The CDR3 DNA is TGTGCCTCCAAGGGGGGGCACCCGAACACTGAAGCTTTCTTT. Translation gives CASKGGHPNTEAFF.

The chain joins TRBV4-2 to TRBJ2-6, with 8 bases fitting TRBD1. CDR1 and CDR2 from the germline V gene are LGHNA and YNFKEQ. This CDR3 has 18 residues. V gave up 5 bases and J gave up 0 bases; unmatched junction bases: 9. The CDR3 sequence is CASSSWTGQFSGANVLTF. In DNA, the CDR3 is TGTGCCAGCAGCTCGTGGACAGGGCAGTTCTCTGGGGCCAACGTCCTGACTTTC.